This is a list of T cell receptor beta chains from one sample in a study of sequential checkpoint blockade in melanoma. Method: immunoSEQ multiplex PCR; TCRdb's copy keeps in-frame clones and lacks some. The data hold tens of thousands of clones, with roughly 80% observed a single time. This specimen consisted of CD8+ T cells sorted from blood (inferred from file names), obtained from a patient given nivolumab and ipilimumab in sequence. The receptors stem from a human donor with melanoma. The CDR3 runs from the conserved cysteine through the conserved F or W. A D gene is named only where the DNA matches it firmly. Clone size is given for some rows only: seen once, a few or many times, or a class if the clone is expanded.

v_gene,abundance,j_gene,d_gene,CDR3aa,CDR3nt
TRBV6-5,.,TRBJ1-4,.,CASSWGTDEKLFF,TGTGCCAGCAGTTGGGGGACTGATGAAAAACTGTTTTTT
TRBV6-6,large,TRBJ2-7,TRBD1,CASTGTGTYEQYF,TGTGCCAGCACCGGGACAGGGACCTACGAGCAGTACTTC
TRBV19,.,TRBJ1-1,TRBD1,CASSQGQGVTEAFF,TGTGCCAGTAGTCAAGGACAGGGAGTCACTGAAGCTTTCTTT
TRBV6-5,.,TRBJ2-1,TRBD2,CASSYDRREGGNEQFF,TGTGCCAGCAGTTACGACCGGCGGGAGGGTGGGAATGAGCAGTTCTTC
TRBV18,.,TRBJ2-1,.,CASSPPSPEPNEQFF,TGTGCCAGCTCACCTCCGAGCCCCGAACCCAATGAGCAGTTCTTC
TRBV6-5,.,TRBJ2-7,.,CASSTGLEQYF,TGTGCCAGCAGTACAGGGCTCGAGCAGTACTTC
TRBV4-1,once,TRBJ1-1,.,CASSQRGGNTEAFF,TGCGCCAGCAGCCAAAGGGGAGGGAACACTGAAGCTTTCTTT
TRBV5-4,.,TRBJ1-6,TRBD1,CASSLDGYRGHYNSPLHF,TGTGCCAGCAGCTTGGATGGGTACAGGGGGCATTATAATTCACCCCTCCACTTT
TRBV19,.,TRBJ1-5,.,CASSIVPYSNQPQHF,TGTGCCAGTAGTATAGTCCCGTATAGCAATCAGCCCCAGCATTTT
TRBV7-8,.,TRBJ2-7,.,CASSWRTGVYEQYF,TGTGCCAGCAGCTGGCGGACCGGGGTCTACGAGCAGTACTTC
TRBV10-3,.,TRBJ2-7,TRBD1,CAISESIGDRVSYEQYF,TGTGCCATCAGTGAGTCGATTGGAGACAGGGTATCCTACGAGCAGTACTTC
TRBV7-9,.,TRBJ2-1,.,CASSLAGGGWNEQFF,TGTGCCAGCAGCTTAGCGGGAGGGGGGTGGAATGAGCAGTTCTTC
TRBV6-6,once,TRBJ2-1,TRBD1,CASRTGQDAYNEQFF,TGTGCCAGCAGGACGGGACAGGATGCTTACAATGAGCAGTTCTTC
TRBV5-1,.,TRBJ2-3,TRBD1,CASSSDRDPSTDTQYF,TGCGCCAGCAGCTCGGACAGGGATCCAAGCACAGATACGCAGTATTTT
TRBV30,.,TRBJ2-7,.,CAWSIPGFSFEQYF,TGTGCCTGGAGTATCCCGGGGTTCAGCTTCGAGCAGTACTTC
TRBV11-2,few,TRBJ2-7,TRBD1,CASSSRQGVGYEQYF,TGTGCCAGCAGCTCAAGACAGGGTGTCGGCTACGAGCAGTACTTC
TRBV7-9,.,TRBJ2-7,TRBD1,CASSLGQPYEQYF,TGTGCCAGCAGTTTGGGACAGCCCTACGAGCAGTACTTC
TRBV27,.,TRBJ1-5,.,CASSPLYSNQPQHF,TGTGCCAGCAGTCCCCTTTATAGCAATCAGCCCCAGCATTTT
TRBV7-8,.,TRBJ2-5,TRBD1,CASSFDRGETQYF,TGTGCCAGCAGCTTTGACAGGGGAGAGACCCAGTACTTC
TRBV6-6,.,TRBJ1-1,.,CASSYPRDSLNTEAFF,TGTGCCAGCAGTTACCCCCGGGACTCCTTGAACACTGAAGCTTTCTTT
TRBV10-2,.,TRBJ2-6,.,CASSGTGANVLTF,TGCGCCAGCAGCGGGACTGGGGCCAACGTCCTGACTTTC
TRBV19,.,TRBJ2-7,.,CASMGGADVGEQYF,TGTGCCAGTATGGGGGGGGCCGACGTTGGGGAGCAGTACTTC
TRBV4-1,.,TRBJ1-4,TRBD1,CASSQDRLRQGEKLFF,TGCGCCAGCAGCCAAGATCGGCTCCGACAGGGTGAAAAACTGTTTTTT
TRBV2,.,TRBJ1-2,TRBD1,CASSGTGGGPLYGYTF,TGTGCCAGCAGCGGGACAGGGGGCGGTCCCCTCTATGGCTACACCTTC
TRBV6-5,.,TRBJ1-1,TRBD1,CASSYETGAYTEAFF,TGTGCCAGCAGTTACGAAACAGGGGCGTACACTGAAGCTTTCTTT
TRBV28,few,TRBJ1-3,.,CASRRQIPSGNTIYF,TGTGCCAGCAGACGACAGATCCCCTCTGGAAACACCATATATTTT
TRBV6-4,.,TRBJ2-7,.,CASILEPHEQYF,TGTGCCAGCATCCTCGAGCCCCACGAGCAGTACTTC
TRBV7-2,.,TRBJ2-5,TRBD2,CASSLGALAGLETQYF,TGTGCCAGCAGCTTAGGGGCACTAGCGGGATTGGAGACCCAGTACTTC
TRBV10-3,.,TRBJ1-1,.,CAIGDRNTEAFF,TGTGCCATCGGTGACAGGAACACTGAAGCTTTCTTT
TRBV5-1,.,TRBJ2-2,.,CASSFGRAVGGELFF,TGCGCCAGCAGCTTTGGCAGGGCGGTAGGCGGGGAGCTGTTTTTT
TRBV6-1,.,TRBJ2-7,.,CASTVITTGIYEQYF,TGTGCCAGCACTGTTATCACTACAGGGATCTACGAGCAGTACTTC
TRBV5-1,.,TRBJ2-5,.,CASSLEGGLQETQYF,TGCGCCAGCAGCTTGGAGGGGGGACTACAAGAGACCCAGTACTTC
TRBV27,.,TRBJ2-7,.,CASSLMWPSYEQYF,TGTGCCAGCAGTTTAATGTGGCCCTCCTACGAGCAGTACTTC
TRBV9,.,TRBJ1-5,TRBD1,CASSGGQGGQPQHF,TGTGCCAGCAGCGGGGGACAGGGCGGGCAGCCCCAGCATTTT
TRBV7-9,.,TRBJ2-3,.,CASSSFTDTQYF,TGTGCCAGCAGCTCCTTCACAGATACGCAGTATTTT
TRBV5-1,.,TRBJ2-5,TRBD2,CASTPGGEGRFRTQYF,TGCGCCAGCACCCCAGGTGGGGAGGGCAGGTTTCGGACCCAGTACTTC
TRBV4-3,.,TRBJ2-3,TRBD1,CASSQYGQAFTDTQYF,TGCGCCAGCAGCCAGTACGGACAGGCCTTCACAGATACGCAGTATTTT
TRBV19,.,TRBJ1-2,.,CASSILETAYGYTF,TGTGCCAGTAGTATACTTGAGACAGCCTATGGCTACACCTTC
TRBV9,.,TRBJ1-1,TRBD1,CASRITGGAGTEAFF,TGTGCCAGCAGGATAACAGGGGGCGCGGGGACTGAAGCTTTCTTT
TRBV30,.,TRBJ1-4,.,CAWRERGNEKLFF,TGTGCCTGGAGGGAAAGGGGAAATGAAAAACTGTTTTTT
TRBV21-1,.,TRBJ2-5,.,CASIRSFSGGARETQYF,TGTGCCAGCATCCGATCCTTTAGCGGGGGGGCAAGGGAGACCCAGTACTTC
TRBV2,.,TRBJ2-2,TRBD1,CASSLWTGGNTGELFF,TGTGCCAGCTCCCTTTGGACAGGGGGCAACACCGGGGAGCTGTTTTTT
TRBV21-1,.,TRBJ2-7,.,CASSTIRLRSYEQYF,TGTGCCAGCAGCACTATCAGACTCCGCTCCTACGAGCAGTACTTC
TRBV21-1,.,TRBJ1-6,.,CASSKDRVSPLHF,TGTGCCAGCAGCAAGGACAGGGTGTCGCCCCTCCACTTT
TRBV19,.,TRBJ1-2,TRBD1,CASSPIDRGSSYGYTF,TGTGCCAGTAGCCCGATAGACAGGGGGAGTTCCTATGGCTACACCTTC
TRBV27,.,TRBJ1-5,.,CASSFGLAGGQPQHF,TGTGCCAGCAGTTTCGGATTGGCGGGGGGTCAGCCCCAGCATTTT
TRBV27,.,TRBJ2-4,TRBD2,CASAPGGVVFQYF,TGTGCCAGTGCCCCCGGGGGGGTGGTTTTTCAGTACTTC
TRBV6-5,.,TRBJ1-5,.,CASSSGGADPPQHF,TGTGCCAGCAGCTCGGGGGGGGCTGATCCGCCCCAGCATTTT
TRBV7-9,.,TRBJ2-2,.,CASSFEVELFF,TGTGCCAGCAGCTTCGAGGTGGAGCTGTTTTTT
TRBV7-9,once,TRBJ2-4,.,CASWSGLKNIQYF,TGTGCCAGCTGGTCAGGGCTGAAAAACATTCAGTACTTC
TRBV5-4,.,TRBJ2-5,.,CASSLELTETQYF,TGTGCCAGCAGCTTGGAACTCACCGAGACCCAGTACTTC
TRBV11-2,.,TRBJ2-7,TRBD1,CASSSRDSYEQYF,TGTGCCAGCAGCTCAAGGGACAGCTACGAGCAGTACTTC
TRBV5-5,.,TRBJ1-1,.,CASSLLRGTEAFF,TGTGCCAGCAGCCTTCTGCGGGGGACTGAAGCTTTCTTT
TRBV7-9,few,TRBJ2-3,.,CASSFGSEVGTDTQYF,TGTGCCAGCAGCTTTGGGAGTGAGGTTGGCACAGATACGCAGTATTTT
TRBV4-3,.,TRBJ1-1,.,CASSQQGLTEAFF,TGCGCCAGCAGCCAACAGGGTCTGACTGAAGCTTTCTTT
TRBV5-6,.,TRBJ2-7,TRBD1,CASSWTGGGEQYF,TGTGCCAGCAGCTGGACAGGGGGCGGCGAGCAGTACTTC
TRBV19,.,TRBJ2-7,TRBD2,CASSRLAVSSYEQYF,TGTGCCAGTAGTAGACTAGCGGTGAGCTCCTACGAGCAGTACTTC
TRBV5-6,.,TRBJ2-1,.,CASSLGGPHEQFF,TGTGCCAGCAGCTTGGGGGGGCCACACGAGCAGTTCTTC
TRBV27,few,TRBJ2-2,.,CASPAPPGSCFF,.
TRBV18,once,TRBJ1-4,TRBD1,CASSPRDRAGSEKLFF,TGTGCCAGCTCACCCAGGGACAGGGCAGGAAGTGAAAAACTGTTTTTT